This TCR beta chain stems from a study of control samples from healthy donors and cancer patients (TCRdb year 2020). CDR1 LNHDA and CDR2 SQIVND were looked up in the germline V gene (reference sequence). The CDR3 numbers 16 residues from cysteine through phenylalanine. The CDR3 DNA has 48 bases and is translated from base 1. V is cut back by 7 bases and J by 4 bases, with 11 bases in the junction unmatched. Libraries were built with the immunoSEQ multiplex PCR assay. As stored in TCRdb, this immuneACCESS dataset retains in-frame rearrangements with V and J assigned. A fraction of the clones does not appear; measured against another copy, unresolved V genes explain less than half of the discrepancy, and the remainder lacks a known reason. The sample records roughly 130,000 clones, around 90% of which are singletons. Clones ranked in the top ten supply more than 6.5% of the sample. To note about this clone: This clone's antigen is unknown. Per-base qualities were not stored, and no clone one base away is much larger.

The clonotype comes from a man aged 18-30 years in good health. The chain employs TRBV19 and TRBJ1-1, with 11 bases in between that match TRBD1. The sequenced material came from blood. The sequence in DNA is TGTGCCAGTACCATGCAGGAGGGGACAGGGGGCACTGAAGCTTTCTTT. It encodes CASTMQEGTGGTEAFF.